This T cell receptor (beta chain) originates from a study of shared clonotypes between healthy human individuals. A remark on this clone: The antigen is unknown.

CD45RO negativity and positive selection for CCR7 defined naive CD8 cells, a population that excluded terminally differentiated effector memory CD45RA+ cells. Genomic DNA per cell subset filled all wells of several immunoSEQ plates. Here immunoSEQ multiplex PCR was the method, and the copy in TCRdb shows in-frame clones only, minus some. The data hold roughly 2 million clones, with approximately 95% observed a single time. Study conclusions and caveats: Generally, naive subsets came out with larger estimated richness than memory subsets. Few donors limited the genetic and exposure-history diversity represented.

Trimming cost V 5 bases and J 5 bases; bases outside gene matches: 3. Germline V CDR1 and CDR2: SGHTA, FQGNSA. The CDR3 loop spans 14 amino acids. This chain uses TRBV7-2 with TRBJ2-5; the match to TRBD2 covers 12 bases. Sequenced: naive CD8+ T cells sorted from blood. The origin of this receptor is a man aged 18 to 29 in good health. CDR3 sequence: CASSASGGVETQYF. In DNA form, the CDR3 reads TGTGCCAGCAGCGCTAGCGGGGGGGTGGAGACCCAGTACTTC.